Listed below are T cell receptor beta chains from one sample, sequenced in a study of blood T cell repertoires in COVID-19. TCRdb's table, derived via immunoSEQ multiplex PCR, lists solely in-frame clones and lacks some. This sample has hundreds of thousands of clones; roughly 88% occur once, and the top ten carry under 5%. Material for sequencing was peripheral blood. The receptors originated from a woman aged 50 to 60 with active or convalescent COVID-19. The CDR3 runs from the conserved cysteine through the conserved F or W. The order of the fields is J gene, clone size, D gene, V gene, CDR3 DNA, CDR3 protein. A D gene is named only where the DNA matches it firmly. Size is omitted from some rows. Given values are once, few, many or a class for expanded clones.

j_gene: TRBJ1-2; abundance: .; d_gene: TRBD1; v_gene: TRBV28; CDR3nt: TGTGCCAGCAGTTTATGGGACAGGGGGTATGGCTACACCTTC; CDR3aa: CASSLWDRGYGYTF
j_gene: TRBJ2-2; abundance: .; d_gene: .; v_gene: TRBV2; CDR3nt: TGTGCCAGCAGTGACGGGGGACTCTACACCGGGGAGCTGTTTTTT; CDR3aa: CASSDGGLYTGELFF
j_gene: TRBJ1-4; abundance: .; d_gene: .; v_gene: TRBV6-2/TRBV6-3; CDR3nt: TGTGCCAGCAGTTACTCGATTTCACGCCCGGAGGAGGAAAAACTGTTTTTT; CDR3aa: CASSYSISRPEEEKLFF
j_gene: TRBJ1-1; abundance: once; d_gene: .; v_gene: TRBV19; CDR3nt: TGTGCCAGTAGTATCCAGGGGCCAAAGGACACTGAAGCTTTCTTT; CDR3aa: CASSIQGPKDTEAFF
j_gene: TRBJ2-7; abundance: once; d_gene: .; v_gene: TRBV6-5; CDR3nt: TGTGCCAGCAGTTACTCAGGGGGATACTACGAGCAGTACTTC; CDR3aa: CASSYSGGYYEQYF
j_gene: TRBJ2-7; abundance: .; d_gene: .; v_gene: TRBV7-2; CDR3nt: TGTGCCAGCAGCTTAGAAGGTGGGGGGACCTACGAGCAGTACTTC; CDR3aa: CASSLEGGGTYEQYF
j_gene: TRBJ2-3; abundance: .; d_gene: .; v_gene: TRBV7-2; CDR3nt: TGTGCCAGCAGCTCGGGACTCTTCACAGATACGCAGTATTTT; CDR3aa: CASSSGLFTDTQYF
j_gene: TRBJ2-2; abundance: .; d_gene: .; v_gene: TRBV30; CDR3nt: TGTGCCTGGAGTGAGACCTTCGGGGACACCGGGGAGCTGTTTTTT; CDR3aa: CAWSETFGDTGELFF
j_gene: TRBJ2-7; abundance: .; d_gene: TRBD2; v_gene: TRBV19; CDR3nt: TGTGCCAGTAGCTCTAGCGGCGGACCCTACGAGCAGTACTTC; CDR3aa: CASSSSGGPYEQYF
j_gene: TRBJ1-3; abundance: .; d_gene: .; v_gene: TRBV15; CDR3nt: TGTGCCACCACCGGGGGGTCTCGAAACACCATATATTTT; CDR3aa: CATTGGSRNTIYF
j_gene: TRBJ1-1; abundance: .; d_gene: .; v_gene: TRBV5-8; CDR3nt: TGTGCCAGCAGCCAGTTTACCGAAGCTTTCTTT; CDR3aa: CASSQFTEAFF
j_gene: TRBJ1-2; abundance: .; d_gene: TRBD1; v_gene: TRBV9; CDR3nt: TGTGCCAGCAGCAGCAGGGGGTATGGCTACACCTTC; CDR3aa: CASSSRGYGYTF
j_gene: TRBJ1-1; abundance: .; d_gene: TRBD1; v_gene: TRBV6-5; CDR3nt: TGTGCCAGCAGCTTGGACAGGCGGATTGAAGCTTTCTTT; CDR3aa: CASSLDRRIEAFF
j_gene: TRBJ1-5; abundance: .; d_gene: .; v_gene: TRBV2; CDR3nt: TGTGCCAGCTCGGAGGGGCAGGGTGAACAGCCCCAGCATTTT; CDR3aa: CASSEGQGEQPQHF
j_gene: TRBJ2-7; abundance: .; d_gene: .; v_gene: TRBV27; CDR3nt: TGTGCCAGCAGCCTCCCAGGGGCGGGCGAGCAGTACTTC; CDR3aa: CASSLPGAGEQYF
j_gene: TRBJ1-2; abundance: .; d_gene: TRBD1; v_gene: TRBV27; CDR3nt: TGTGCCAGCAGCGCTAGCGACAGGGGCTATGGCTACACCTTC; CDR3aa: CASSASDRGYGYTF
j_gene: TRBJ2-7; abundance: once; d_gene: .; v_gene: TRBV4-1; CDR3nt: TGCGCCAGCAGCCAAGAGGAGAGTAGCGCCTACGAGCAGTACTTC; CDR3aa: CASSQEESSAYEQYF
j_gene: TRBJ2-7; abundance: few; d_gene: .; v_gene: TRBV25-1; CDR3nt: TGTGCCAGCAGGGCCGGGGGCTCCTACGAGCAGTACTTC; CDR3aa: CASRAGGSYEQYF
j_gene: TRBJ1-6; abundance: .; d_gene: .; v_gene: TRBV5-8; CDR3nt: TGTGCCAGCAGCTCACCCCCACTGAGTTCACCCCTCCACTTT; CDR3aa: CASSSPPLSSPLHF
j_gene: TRBJ1-5; abundance: .; d_gene: .; v_gene: TRBV19; CDR3nt: TGTGCCAGTAGTATTAGAGGGAGGGTTCAGCCCCAGCATTTT; CDR3aa: CASSIRGRVQPQHF